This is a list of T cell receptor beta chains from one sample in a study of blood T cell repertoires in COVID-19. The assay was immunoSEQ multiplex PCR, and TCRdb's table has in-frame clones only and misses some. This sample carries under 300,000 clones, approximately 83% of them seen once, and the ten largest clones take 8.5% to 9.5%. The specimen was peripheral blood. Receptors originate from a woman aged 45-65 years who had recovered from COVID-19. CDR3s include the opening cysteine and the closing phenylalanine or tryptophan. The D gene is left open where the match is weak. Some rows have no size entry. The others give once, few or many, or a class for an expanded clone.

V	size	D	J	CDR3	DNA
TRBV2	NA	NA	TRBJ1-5	CASSGAWNQPQHF	TGTGCCAGCAGTGGGGCGTGGAATCAGCCCCAGCATTTT
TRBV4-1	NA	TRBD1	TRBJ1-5	CASSQDAWQGANQPQHF	TGCGCCAGCAGCCAAGATGCATGGCAGGGGGCAAATCAGCCCCAGCATTTT
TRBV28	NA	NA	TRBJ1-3	CASGGSAGRNTIYF	TGTGCCAGCGGGGGGAGCGCAGGTAGAAACACCATATATTTT
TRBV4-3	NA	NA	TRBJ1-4	CASSQTAGGFGEKLFF	TGCGCCAGCAGCCAGACCGCGGGGGGGTTTGGTGAAAAACTGTTTTTT
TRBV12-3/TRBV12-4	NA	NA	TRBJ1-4	CASSFSHNEKLFF	TGTGCCAGCAGTTTTAGCCATAATGAAAAACTGTTTTTT
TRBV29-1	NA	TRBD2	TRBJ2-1	CSVAGGTSGYNEQFF	TGCAGCGTTGCGGGTGGGACTAGCGGCTACAATGAGCAGTTCTTC
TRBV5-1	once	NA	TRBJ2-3	CASSSWQGREDTQYF	TGCGCCAGCAGCTCTTGGCAGGGGAGGGAGGATACGCAGTATTTT
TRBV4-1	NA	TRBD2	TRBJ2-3	CASSHLPGLAQDTQYF	TGCGCCAGCAGCCACCTTCCGGGACTAGCGCAAGATACGCAGTATTTT
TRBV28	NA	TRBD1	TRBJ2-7	CASSMGQGRLYF	TGTGCCAGCAGTATGGGACAGGGCCGATTATACTTC
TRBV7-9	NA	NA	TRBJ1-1	CASSPPSGTEAFF	TGTGCCAGCAGCCCCCCCTCGGGAACTGAAGCTTTCTTT
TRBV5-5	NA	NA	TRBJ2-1	CASSLAGGLEQFF	TGTGCCAGCAGCTTGGCCGGGGGTCTCGAGCAGTTCTTC
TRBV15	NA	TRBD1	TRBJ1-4	CATSRGHRGGIEKLFF	TGTGCCACCAGCAGAGGGCACAGGGGGGGAATTGAAAAACTGTTTTTT
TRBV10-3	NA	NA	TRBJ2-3	CAISEWSGEGTDTQYF	TGTGCCATCAGTGAGTGGTCCGGGGAAGGAACAGATACGCAGTATTTT
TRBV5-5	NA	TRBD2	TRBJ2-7	CAGSPAGGRRNEQYF	TGTGCCGGCAGCCCAGCAGGCGGGAGGCGCAACGAGCAGTACTTC
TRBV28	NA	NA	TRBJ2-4	CASSPGGENIQYF	TGTGCCAGCAGTCCCGGAGGAGAAAACATTCAGTACTTC
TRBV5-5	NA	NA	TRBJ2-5	CASSLLTVQETQYF	TGTGCCAGCAGCTTGCTTACAGTTCAAGAGACCCAGTACTTC
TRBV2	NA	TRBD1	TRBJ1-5	CASRTGVINQPQHF	TGTGCCAGCAGGACAGGGGTTATCAATCAGCCCCAGCATTTT
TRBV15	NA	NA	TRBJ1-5	CATSRDQADQPQHF	TGTGCCACCAGCAGAGATCAGGCAGATCAGCCCCAGCATTTT
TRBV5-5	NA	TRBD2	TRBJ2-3	CASSAGTSGRAVLADTQYF	TGTGCCAGCAGCGCCGGGACTAGCGGGAGGGCCGTTTTGGCAGATACGCAGTATTTT
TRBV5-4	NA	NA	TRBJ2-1	CASSLEGAGDEQFF	TGTGCCAGCAGCTTGGAAGGGGCAGGCGATGAGCAGTTCTTC
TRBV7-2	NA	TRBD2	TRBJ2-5	CASSSQLAEETQYF	TGTGCCAGCAGCTCCCAACTAGCGGAGGAGACCCAGTACTTC
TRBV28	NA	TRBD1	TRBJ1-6	CASSPGQGYSPLHF	TGTGCCAGCAGTCCGGGACAGGGGTATTCACCCCTCCACTTT
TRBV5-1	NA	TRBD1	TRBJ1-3	CASSLWTGTDGNTIYF	TGCGCCAGCAGCTTGTGGACTGGGACAGACGGAAACACCATATATTTT
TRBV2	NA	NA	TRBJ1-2	CASSVQGLRGYTF	TGTGCCAGCAGTGTCCAGGGTCTGCGGGGCTACACCTTC
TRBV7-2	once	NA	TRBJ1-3	CASSLEPGVGSGNTIYF	TGTGCCAGCAGCTTAGAGCCAGGGGTGGGCTCTGGAAACACCATATATTTT
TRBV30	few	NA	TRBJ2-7	CAWGNRVLVYEQYF	TGTGCCTGGGGTAACCGGGTGCTAGTCTACGAGCAGTACTTC
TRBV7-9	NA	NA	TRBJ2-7	CASSANRNYEQYF	TGTGCCAGCAGCGCGAACAGAAACTACGAGCAGTACTTC